The clone carrying this T cell receptor (beta chain) was seen once. The data originate from a study of shared clonotypes between healthy human individuals. The CDR3 has 15 amino acids. Trimming pared 2 bases from V and 2 bases from J, leaving 12 bases between. CDR1 is MNHEY and CDR2 is SVGAGI in the germline V gene. Authors' processing steps: ImmunoSEQ gave junction-only sequences without quality scores, so filtering differed. TCRdb's table, derived via immunoSEQ multiplex PCR, lists solely in-frame clones and lacks some. The V and J calls and clone size come from that table; D and trimming were worked out from the DNA. The sample lists some 530,000 clones, 60% to 80% occurring once.

Sequencing input: PBMCs. This receptor was obtained from a woman aged 40-49 years in good health. Some clones in this sample may be carry-over from other donors' samples. The V call is TRBV6-5, the J call TRBJ2-5; TRBD1 is a possible D gene (6 bases). The CDR3 loop reads CASSYDGQLQETQYF. In DNA form, the CDR3 reads TGTGCCAGCAGTTACGACGGACAGCTACAAGAGACCCAGTACTTC.